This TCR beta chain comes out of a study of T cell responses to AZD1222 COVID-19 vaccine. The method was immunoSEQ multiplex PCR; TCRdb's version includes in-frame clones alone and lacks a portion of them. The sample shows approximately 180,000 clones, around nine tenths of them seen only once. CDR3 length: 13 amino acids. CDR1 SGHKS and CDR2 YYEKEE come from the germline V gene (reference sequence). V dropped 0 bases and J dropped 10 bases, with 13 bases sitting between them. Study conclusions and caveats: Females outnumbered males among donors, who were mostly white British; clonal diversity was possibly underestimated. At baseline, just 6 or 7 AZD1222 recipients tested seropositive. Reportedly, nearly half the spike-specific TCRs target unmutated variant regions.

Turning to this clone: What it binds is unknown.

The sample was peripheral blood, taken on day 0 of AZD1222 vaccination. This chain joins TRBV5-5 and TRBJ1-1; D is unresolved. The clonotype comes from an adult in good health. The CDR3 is CASSLGLHTPAFF. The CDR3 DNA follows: TGTGCCAGCAGCTTGGGTCTCCACACGCCAGCTTTCTTT. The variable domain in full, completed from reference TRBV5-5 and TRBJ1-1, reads DAGVTQSPTHLIKTRGQQVTLRCSPISGHKSVSWYQQVLGQGPQFIFQYYEKEERGRGNFPDRFSARQFPNYSSELNVNALLLGDSALYLCASSLGLHTPAFFGQGTRLTVV.